Ten or more counts support the clone carrying this TCR beta chain. The CDR3 totals 11 residues. The germline CDR1 and CDR2 sequences are DFQATT and SNEGSKA (reference sequence). This record comes from a study of early T cells in non-severe SARS-CoV-2 infection. The protocol attached unique molecular identifiers to individual cDNA molecules. TCRdb ran MiXCR on the 5' RACE reads and lists one entry per CDR3 protein. Of 25,000 to 30,000 distinct CDR3 sequences listed, 9.5% to 10% are singletons. The receptor was derived from an adult who was a healthcare worker with PCR-confirmed SARS-CoV-2 infection or an uninfected control (not recorded which). The chain carries TRBV20-1 and TRBJ2-5; the match to TRBD1 covers 7 bases. Sequencing was done on a sample of whole blood. CDR3 loop: CSHRGVETQYF. For the CDR3, the DNA is TGCAGCCACAGGGGAGTGGAGACCCAGTACTTC.